The source of this TCR beta chain is a study of T cell responses to AZD1222 COVID-19 vaccine. In the case of this clone: Its antigen is unknown.

TCRdb's table, derived via immunoSEQ multiplex PCR, lists solely in-frame clones and lacks some. The data hold about 150,000 clones, with about nine tenths observed a single time. Regarding the study as a whole: Variant regions that are unmutated are reportedly the target of nearly half of spike-specific TCRs. Scientists sampled the repertoires only once the peak T cell response had passed. Compared with day 0, the breadth and depth of the Spike-specific TCR repertoire rose significantly after two doses of AZD1222. Donors were mostly white British, more females; clonal diversity possibly underestimated.

J lost 5 bases, V lost 1 base, and 2 bases had no gene match. This CDR3 is 14 amino acids long. CDR1 is LGHNT, CDR2 FRNRAP, per germline. The chain carries TRBV12-5 and TRBJ2-5, with 9 bases identical to TRBD1. This clonotype originated in an adult in good health. This specimen consisted of peripheral blood, obtained on day 0 of AZD1222 vaccination. CDR3 nucleotide sequence: TGTGCTAGTGGTTTGGGGACAGGGGTCGAGACCCAGTACTTC. Its protein is CASGLGTGVETQYF.